These 27 T cell receptor beta chains were sequenced from one sample in a study of blood T cell repertoires in COVID-19. TCRdb keeps only in-frame clones here, not all; method: immunoSEQ multiplex PCR. The sample has approximately 300,000 clones; approximately 90% are singletons. Specimen: peripheral blood. The receptors shown here come from a woman aged 45-60 years with COVID-19, enrolled during active disease.

Only one count was recorded for this clone. This chain links TRBV9 with TRBJ1-6; D is ambiguous. CDR1 SGDLS and CDR2 YYNGEE come from the germline V gene. Trimming left V 9 bases short and J 5 bases short, with 6 bases between. This CDR3 is 11 amino acids long. DNA for the CDR3: TGTGCCACGCAGGATAATTCACCCCTCCACTTT. Translation gives CATQDNSPLHF.

Only one count was recorded for this clone. The chain joins TRBV3-1 (or the pseudogene TRBV3-2) to TRBJ2-5, with D tentatively TRBD2 (5 bases). The CDR3 is made up of 15 amino acids. V lost 3 bases and J 5 bases, leaving 16 bases between the germline ends. Germline values: CDR1 LGHDT, CDR2 YNNKEL (reference sequence). CDR3 sequence reads: CASSHAGIAQETQYF. The DNA of the CDR3 is TGTGCCAGCAGCCACGCCGGGATCGCACAGGAGACCCAGTACTTC.

The rearrangement links TRBV18 to TRBJ2-6; 8 bases map to TRBD1. The CDR3 is 20 amino acids. V shed 3 bases, J shed 0 bases, and the junction held 13 bases outside the gene matches. Germline CDR1 reads KGHSH; CDR2 reads LQKENI. The CDR3 protein is CASSPVIVGTGSSGANVLTF. The CDR3 coding sequence is TGTGCCAGCTCACCGGTAATCGTAGGGACAGGAAGCTCTGGGGCCAACGTCCTGACTTTC.

The genes are TRBV10-1 and TRBJ1-1, with 9 bases matching TRBD1. This CDR3 is built from 15 residues. V dropped 3 bases and J dropped 3; count of bases not matched to a gene: 5. Looked up from germline, CDR1 is WNHNN and CDR2 is SYGVQD (reference sequence). The CDR3 loop reads CASSDPGTGYTEAFF. CDR3 nucleotides: TGCGCCAGCAGTGACCCCGGGACAGGGTACACTGAAGCTTTCTTT.

The rearrangement links TRBV18 to TRBJ2-2, with D perhaps matching TRBD1 (6 bases). Trimming removed 5 bases at V and 3 bases at J, with 31 bases between. Germline lookup yields CDR1 KGHSH and CDR2 LQKENI. CDR3 length: 21 amino acids. As DNA, the CDR3 is TGTGCCAGCTCAGGAACTGCTTTTAGGGTCGCTACAGGGAGTTACACCGGGGAGCTGTTTTTT. This codes for CASSGTAFRVATGSYTGELFF.

This clone was seen just once. The V gene is TRBV4-1, the J gene TRBJ2-3, with TRBD2 identical over 9 bases. The CDR3 length is 18 residues. V shed 4 bases and J 4 bases; nucleotides not matched to a gene: 15. Germline V lookup: CDR1 MGHRA, CDR2 YSYEKL. DNA for the CDR3: TGCGCCAGCAGCCTCGAAGAGAGGTCTAGCGGGATGGCAGATACGCAGTATTTT. Its translation is CASSLEERSSGMADTQYF.

The CDR3 spells CASSIWSANTGELFF. CDR3 in DNA: TGTGCCAGTAGTATATGGTCAGCGAACACCGGGGAGCTGTTTTTT. The genes are TRBV19 and TRBJ2-2; D is uncertain. Germline loops: CDR1 LNHDA, CDR2 SQIVND (reference sequence). CDR3 length: 15 amino acids. Between the trimmed V and J ends, which lost 2 bases and 0 bases, there was a span of 7 bases.

The chain employs TRBV4-3 and TRBJ2-1, with D unresolved. The CDR3 length is 16 residues. Germline V gene sequence: CDR1 LGHNA, CDR2 YSLEER. V was trimmed by 0 bases and J by 0 bases, leaving 9 bases between them. CDR3 DNA: TGCGCCAGCAGCCAAGATTACAGAAACTCCTACAATGAGCAGTTCTTC. This encodes CASSQDYRNSYNEQFF.

This clone was recorded only once. This sequence joins TRBV29-1 and TRBJ2-5, with a weak D call TRBD1 (6 bases). This CDR3 has 14 residues. The germline V gene has CDR1 SQVTM and CDR2 ANQGSEA. Trimming removed 7 bases from V and 5 bases from J, with 20 bases in between. CDR3 in amino acids: CSAIIWTAVETQYF. The CDR3, as DNA: TGCAGCGCTATAATATGGACAGCTGTTGAGACCCAGTACTTC.

The genes are TRBV10-1 and TRBJ2-1, with 8 bases aligning to TRBD2. V shed 6 bases, J shed 0 bases, and the junction held 4 bases outside the gene matches. The germline V gene has CDR1 WNHNN and CDR2 SYGVQD (reference sequence). The CDR3 is 15 residues long. CDR3 coding DNA: TGCGCCAGCAGCGTAGCGGGGAGCTCCTACAATGAGCAGTTCTTC. It encodes CASSVAGSSYNEQFF.

The rearrangement links TRBV18 to TRBJ2-3, with D maybe TRBD1 (5 bases). Trimming left V 6 bases short and J 3 bases short, with 16 bases between. This CDR3 region has 15 residues. Germline V CDR1 and CDR2: KGHSH, LQKENI. For the CDR3, the DNA is TGTGCCAGCTCGGCCTTGGGAAGGGGTACAGATACGCAGTATTTT. This encodes CASSALGRGTDTQYF.

A single count supports this clone. V is TRBV19 and J is TRBJ2-3; 10 nucleotides align to TRBD2. The V segment lost 10 bases and the J segment 5 bases; nucleotides outside the gene matches: 15. In germline, CDR1 is LNHDA, CDR2 SQIVND (reference sequence). There are 16 residues in the CDR3. CDR3 sequence (DNA): TGTGCCACCACGACTTTGCTAGCGGGAGCGGTAGATACGCAGTATTTT. Amino acids: CATTTLLAGAVDTQYF.

The rearrangement links TRBV19 to TRBJ2-1, with 9 nucleotides matching TRBD1. The V gene end was trimmed by 5 bases and the J gene end by 7 bases; junction bases not matched to a gene: 6. This CDR3 spans 14 amino acids. Germline lookup yields CDR1 LNHDA and CDR2 SQIVND (reference sequence). CDR3 sequence: CASSQGTGWNEQFF. CDR3 in DNA: TGTGCCAGTAGTCAAGGGACAGGGTGGAATGAGCAGTTCTTC.

This chain connects TRBV19 to TRBJ2-2; 11 bases map to TRBD1. In germline, CDR1 is LNHDA, CDR2 SQIVND (reference sequence). V gave up 5 bases and J gave up 2 bases; unmatched junction bases: 1. The CDR3 extends over 15 amino acids. DNA for the CDR3: TGTGCCAGTAGTCGGACAGGGGGCAACACCGGGGAGCTGTTTTTT. It is translated as CASSRTGGNTGELFF.

The chain uses TRBV5-5 and TRBJ2-3; D possibly corresponds to TRBD2 (6 bases). Per the germline V gene, CDR1 is SGHKS and CDR2 is YYEKEE (reference sequence). Trimming took off 4 bases at V and 4 bases at J, with 13 bases between the two ends. CDR3 length: 14 residues. The CDR3 nucleotides are TGTGCCAGCAGCCGGAGGGAGGAGGCAGATACGCAGTATTTT. Residues: CASSRREEADTQYF.

To note about this clone: Different DNA sequences within this sample yield the same CDR3. The gene calls are TRBV5-1 and TRBJ1-1; maybe TRBD1 (5 bases). The CDR3 is made up of 14 amino acids. Trimming removed 4 bases at V and 2 bases at J, with 12 bases between. Germline CDR1 SGHRS, CDR2 YFSETQ. The DNA of the CDR3 is TGCGCCAGCAGCGAGCGACAGAGAAACACTGAAGCTTTCTTT. Amino acids: CASSERQRNTEAFF. The complete variable domain, with remaining parts taken from reference TRBV5-1 and TRBJ1-1, reads KAGVTQTPRYLIKTRGQQVTLSCSPISGHRSVSWYQQTPGQGLQFLFEYFSETQRNKGNFPGRFSGRQFSNSRSEMNVSTLELGDSALYLCASSERQRNTEAFFGQGTRLTVV.

CDR3 sequence reads: CASSLSDRLNTEAFF. CDR3 bases: TGTGCCAGCAGTTTATCGGACAGGTTGAACACTGAAGCTTTCTTT. V gene TRBV27 combines with J gene TRBJ1-1; 7 positions match TRBD1. Germline values: CDR1 MNHEY, CDR2 SMNVEV (reference sequence). V lost 0 bases to trimming and J lost 0 bases; unmatched junction nucleotides: 1. The CDR3 extends over 15 amino acids.

This chain joins TRBV5-1 and TRBJ1-1, with TRBD1 matching 8 bases. V trimming: 3 bases; J trimming: 2 bases; junction bases outside the gene matches: 6. Germline V CDR1 and CDR2: SGHRS, YFSETQ. The CDR3 length is 15 residues. CDR3 loop: CASSSPGQANTEAFF. The CDR3 DNA follows: TGCGCCAGCAGCTCGCCGGGACAGGCTAACACTGAAGCTTTCTTT.

The chain couples TRBV27 to TRBJ2-4; 9 nucleotides align to TRBD2. The CDR3 sequence is 17 residues long. CDR1 MNHEY and CDR2 SMNVEV come from the germline V gene (reference sequence). V lost 3 bases and J lost 7; bases outside the gene matches: 13. CDR3 residues: CASSFSGRGRARNIQYF. CDR3 nucleotides: TGTGCCAGCAGTTTTTCGGGGCGCGGGAGGGCCCGTAACATTCAGTACTTC.

Details on this clone: The sample contains more than one DNA sequence encoding this CDR3. The chain carries TRBV5-1 and TRBJ2-7; 10 nucleotides agree with TRBD2. CDR3 length equals 14 residues. V dropped 3 bases and J dropped 4; count of bases not matched to a gene: 4. Per germline, CDR1 SGHRS and CDR2 YFSETQ. CDR3 sequence (DNA): TGCGCCAGCAGCTCGACTAGCGGGCCTTACGAGCAGTACTTC. Translation: CASSSTSGPYEQYF.

V is TRBV25-1 and J is TRBJ2-7; 8 bases align to TRBD1. The J segment lost 5 bases and the V segment lost 1 base, leaving 10 bases of the junction unmatched. This CDR3 contains 16 residues. Germline CDR1 MGHDK, CDR2 SYGVNS. CDR3 DNA: TGTGCCAGCAGTGAATTCAGAGGACAGGGTATGAACGAGCAGTACTTC. This sequence encodes CASSEFRGQGMNEQYF.

CDR3 sequence: CASSVVAAGELFF. The CDR3 DNA follows: TGTGCCAGCAGCGTAGTGGCGGCCGGGGAGCTGTTTTTT. The V and J genes are TRBV9 and TRBJ2-2; the D is unclear. CDR1 is SGDLS, CDR2 YYNGEE, per germline. The CDR3 is 13 residues long. V shed 0 bases and J shed 6 bases, with 6 bases lying between them. Variable domain in full (rest from reference TRBV9 and TRBJ2-2): DSGVTQTPKHLITATGQRVTLRCSPRSGDLSVYWYQQSLDQGLQFLIQYYNGEERAKGNILERFSAQQFPDLHSELNLSSLELGDSALYFCASSVVAAGELFFGEGSRLTVL.

The chain is built from TRBV27 and TRBJ2-1; maybe TRBD1 (6 bases). Germline V CDR1 and CDR2: MNHEY, SMNVEV (reference sequence). Trimming took off 8 bases at V and 7 bases at J, with 21 bases between the two ends. The CDR3 consists of 15 residues. The CDR3 reads CASATARGTWNEQFF. DNA of the CDR3: TGTGCCAGCGCTACGGCGAGGGGGACGTGGAATGAGCAGTTCTTC.

As regards this clone: The junction shows a germline mismatch at one end, possibly a read error. This sequence joins TRBV7-7 and TRBJ2-3, with TRBD2 matching over 7 bases. From germline, CDR1 is SSHAT and CDR2 FNYEAQ (reference sequence). The CDR3 covers 15 residues. CDR3 sequence: CASSFQAGSTDTQYF. The DNA for the CDR3 is TGTGCTAGCAGCTTTCAAGCGGGAAGCACAGATACGCAGTATTTT.

The rearrangement links TRBV5-4 to TRBJ1-2, with 8 bases matching TRBD1. The V gene's germline CDR1 is SGHNT and CDR2 YYREEE (reference sequence). The CDR3 spans 15 residues. V lost 0 bases and J lost 8; bases outside the gene matches: 9. For the CDR3, the DNA is TGTGCCAGCAGCTTGGGGGGACAGGACCTTCAAGGCTACACCTTC. This translates into CASSLGGQDLQGYTF.

V and J are TRBV9 and TRBJ2-2; TRBD1 agrees at 9 bases. Germline CDR1 and CDR2: SGDLS and YYNGEE. The V and J ends lost 4 bases and 6 bases, in that order; junction bases with no gene match: 4. The CDR3 is 14 amino acids. The CDR3 sequence is CASSPRQGAGELFF. CDR3 DNA sequence: TGTGCCAGCAGCCCCCGACAGGGGGCCGGGGAGCTGTTTTTT.

V usage is TRBV12-5 and J usage is TRBJ1-4, with 9 nucleotides matching TRBD1. CDR1 LGHNT and CDR2 FRNRAP come from the germline V gene. The ends lost 3 bases at V and 5 bases at J; junction bases unmatched: 4. The CDR3 totals 15 residues. CDR3 in amino acids: CASGFTGQGNEKLFF. The CDR3 coding sequence is TGTGCTAGTGGTTTTACCGGACAGGGGAATGAAAAACTGTTTTTT.